The 18 T cell receptor beta chains below all came from one sample that was sequenced in a study of shared clonotypes between healthy human individuals. This table comes from immunoSEQ multiplex PCR, and its TCRdb copy is limited to in-frame clones, with some not included. The table shows hundreds of thousands of clones, with roughly 96% occurring only once. Naive CD8 cells lacked CD45RO and underwent positive selection for CCR7, leaving out terminally differentiated effector memory CD45RA+ cells. Sequenced material: naive CD8+ T cells sorted from blood. All receptors come from a woman aged 25 to 45 in good health.

The chain links TRBV27 to TRBJ1-2; the D is unclear. CDR3 length: 14 residues. V gave up 4 bases and J gave up 3 bases, with 12 bases separating them. Germline assignment: CDR1 MNHEY and CDR2 SMNVEV (reference sequence). Written as DNA, the CDR3 is TGTGCCAGCAGTTCGATGGGATTGGACTATGGCTACACCTTC. This sequence encodes CASSSMGLDYGYTF.

The rearrangement joins TRBV7-6 to TRBJ2-2; 8 bases are shared with TRBD2. Germline CDR1 reads SGHVS; CDR2 reads FNYEAQ. The CDR3 consists of 16 residues. V lost 5 bases and J lost 0; bases outside the gene matches: 5. This CDR3 is CASSPTSVTNTGELFF. CDR3 DNA: TGTGCCAGCAGCCCGACTAGCGTTACGAACACCGGGGAGCTGTTTTTT.

The DNA for the CDR3 is TGTGCCACCAGAGCGGAGGGGACGGCCGCTAATGAAAAACTGTTTTTT. This gives the protein CATRAEGTAANEKLFF. This chain links TRBV15 with TRBJ1-4, with D perhaps TRBD1 (5 bases). The CDR3 runs 16 residues. V dropped 6 bases and J dropped 3 bases, with 17 bases sitting between them. Per the germline V gene, CDR1 is LNHNV and CDR2 is YYDKDF (reference sequence).

V usage is TRBV14 and J usage is TRBJ2-7; 8 bases line up with TRBD1. CDR1 and CDR2 (germline): SGHDN, FVKESK. The CDR3 contains 15 residues. J gave up 2 bases and V 3 bases, and 6 bases lay outside the gene matches. DNA for the CDR3: TGTGCCAGCAGCCACGGACAGGGACCGGCCTACGAGCAGTACTTC. Protein: CASSHGQGPAYEQYF.

This sequence joins TRBV28 and TRBJ2-3; D may be TRBD2 (6 bases). From germline, CDR1 is MDHEN and CDR2 SYDVKM. V was cut by 5 bases and J by 6 bases, with 18 bases left in between. The CDR3 runs 15 residues. Written as DNA, the CDR3 is TGTGCCAGCAGTCCTGAAACTAGCCGGGTGGATACGCAGTATTTT. This codes for CASSPETSRVDTQYF. Looking up the rest from reference TRBV28 and TRBJ2-3 gives the full variable domain: DVKVTQSSRYLVKRTGEKVFLECVQDMDHENMFWYRQDPGLGLRLIYFSYDVKMKEKGDIPEGYSVSREKKERFSLILESASTNQTSMYLCASSPETSRVDTQYFGPGTRLTVL.

As regards this clone: Compared with germline, one end of the junction differs, possibly owing to a read error. This sequence joins TRBV29-1 and TRBJ2-6; 10 positions match TRBD2. The CDR3 runs 18 residues. Germline assignment: CDR1 SQVTM and CDR2 ANQGSEA. This CDR3 is CSVEVRLAGPSGANVLTF. Here the CDR3 DNA reads TGCAGCGTAGAAGTTCGACTAGCGGGCCCCTCTGGGGCCAACGTCCTGACTTTC.

With regard to this clone: One end of the junction does not line up with germline, which may come from a read error. The V call is TRBV13, the J call TRBJ2-3, with TRBD2 identical over 7 bases. The CDR3 covers 16 residues. Germline CDR1 and CDR2: PRHDT and FYEKMQ (reference sequence). The CDR3 DNA reads as TGTGCCGGCAGCTTAATCTTGGCGGGAGATCCAGATACGCAGTATTTT. Encoded protein: CAGSLILAGDPDTQYF. Complete variable domain (other parts from reference TRBV13 and TRBJ2-3): AAGVIQSPRHLIKEKRETATLKCYPIPRHDTVYWYQQGPGQDPQFLISFYEKMQSDKGSIPDRFSAQQFSDYHSELNMSSLELGDSALYFCAGSLILAGDPDTQYFGPGTRLTVL.

The genes are TRBV29-1 and TRBJ1-1, with 7 bases matching TRBD1. There are 17 residues in the CDR3. The germline V gene encodes CDR1 SQVTM and CDR2 ANQGSEA. Losses at the gene ends were 0 bases for V and 3 bases for J; bases not matched to a gene: 13. CDR3 DNA sequence: TGCAGCGTTGAAGAGGGGCATAAGGGGACAGTTTACACTGAAGCTTTCTTT. Amino acids: CSVEEGHKGTVYTEAFF.

The chain combines TRBV5-1 with TRBJ2-1, with TRBD2 identical over 15 bases. Germline V gene data show CDR1 as SGHRS and CDR2 as YFSETQ. The CDR3 sequence is 16 residues long. With 4 bases clipped from V and 7 bases from J, the junction kept 6 bases outside the gene matches. CDR3 protein: CASSPGTSGRLNEQFF. DNA for the CDR3: TGCGCCAGCAGCCCGGGGACTAGCGGGAGGTTGAATGAGCAGTTCTTC.

In the case of this clone: At one end, the junction sequence differs from germline, possibly due to a read error. For the CDR3, the DNA is TGTACCAGATTCCCTGGATGCGCGGAGTCCTACGAGCAGTACTTC. It is translated as CTRFPGCAESYEQYF. The rearrangement links TRBV27 to TRBJ2-7; unclear D gene. The CDR3 has 15 amino acids. From germline, CDR1 is MNHEY and CDR2 SMNVEV (reference sequence).

V usage is TRBV11-1 and J usage is TRBJ2-7, with D possibly matching TRBD2 (7 bases). With 3 bases removed from V and 0 bases from J, the gap between germline ends came to 9 bases. The CDR3 extends over 14 amino acids. CDR1 and CDR2 (germline): SGHAT, FQDESV (reference sequence). The CDR3 DNA is TGTGCCAGCAGCTTCGGGGGGCTCTCCTACGAGCAGTACTTC. Its translation is CASSFGGLSYEQYF.

A note on this clone: In the same sample, other DNA sequences code for this CDR3. This chain links TRBV5-1 with TRBJ2-7, with D perhaps matching TRBD1 (5 bases). Germline-derived CDR1 and CDR2 are SGHRS and YFSETQ. The CDR3 is 13 residues long. Trimming took 0 bases from V and 4 from J, leaving 8 bases between them. The CDR3 region is CASSLDQGYEQYF. Written as DNA, the CDR3 is TGCGCCAGCAGCTTGGACCAGGGTTACGAGCAGTACTTC.

The V call is TRBV28, the J call TRBJ1-5; D gene uncertain. The germline gives CDR1 MDHEN, CDR2 SYDVKM. Trimming took 1 base from V and 4 from J, leaving 14 bases between them. The CDR3 runs 16 residues. CDR3 in DNA: TGTGCCAGCAGTTTATCCCCGGGTACCGGGAATCAGCCCCAGCATTTT. This gives the protein CASSLSPGTGNQPQHF.

J is TRBJ2-1 and V is TRBV2; the match to TRBD2 covers 10 bases. V dropped 6 bases and J dropped 6; count of bases not matched to a gene: 8. The germline V gene encodes CDR1 SNHLY and CDR2 FYNNEI. The CDR3 sequence is 15 residues long. The CDR3 loop reads CASRQREGLFNEQFF. CDR3 DNA sequence: TGTGCCAGCAGACAGCGGGAGGGCCTTTTCAATGAGCAGTTCTTC.

The J gene is TRBJ2-1, the V gene TRBV5-5; tentatively, D is TRBD2 (6 bases). CDR1 and CDR2 from the germline V gene are SGHKS and YYEKEE (reference sequence). This CDR3 has 15 residues. V gave up 0 bases and J gave up 3 bases, with 10 bases separating them. CDR3 coding DNA: TGTGCCAGCAGCTTGGAGGGAGGCGGCTACAATGAGCAGTTCTTC. Its translation is CASSLEGGGYNEQFF.

The rearrangement links TRBV5-6 to TRBJ2-3; D might be TRBD2 (6 bases). Germline V CDR1 and CDR2: SGHDT, YYEEEE. Trimming took 2 bases from V and 2 from J, leaving 18 bases between them. This CDR3 has 17 residues. The DNA of the CDR3 is TGTGCCAGCAGCTTTGGGGGACTCTATTACAACACAGATACGCAGTATTTT. The encoded protein is CASSFGGLYYNTDTQYF.

The chain couples TRBV19 to TRBJ2-5; the match to TRBD1 covers 8 bases. Germline lookup yields CDR1 LNHDA and CDR2 SQIVND (reference sequence). This CDR3 comprises 13 residues. Trimming removed 5 bases from V and 5 bases from J; junction bases left unmatched: 4. The CDR3 sequence is CASSAWDRETQYF. The DNA for the CDR3 is TGTGCCAGTAGTGCCTGGGACAGGGAGACCCAGTACTTC.

The gene calls are TRBV13 and TRBJ2-7; D is uncertain. The V end was cut by 4 bases, the J end by 3 bases, with 10 bases between. This CDR3 is built from 13 residues. Germline loops: CDR1 PRHDT, CDR2 FYEKMQ (reference sequence). This CDR3 reads CASSSHNSYEQYF. The CDR3 DNA sequence: TGTGCCAGCAGCTCCCATAACAGCTACGAGCAGTACTTC.